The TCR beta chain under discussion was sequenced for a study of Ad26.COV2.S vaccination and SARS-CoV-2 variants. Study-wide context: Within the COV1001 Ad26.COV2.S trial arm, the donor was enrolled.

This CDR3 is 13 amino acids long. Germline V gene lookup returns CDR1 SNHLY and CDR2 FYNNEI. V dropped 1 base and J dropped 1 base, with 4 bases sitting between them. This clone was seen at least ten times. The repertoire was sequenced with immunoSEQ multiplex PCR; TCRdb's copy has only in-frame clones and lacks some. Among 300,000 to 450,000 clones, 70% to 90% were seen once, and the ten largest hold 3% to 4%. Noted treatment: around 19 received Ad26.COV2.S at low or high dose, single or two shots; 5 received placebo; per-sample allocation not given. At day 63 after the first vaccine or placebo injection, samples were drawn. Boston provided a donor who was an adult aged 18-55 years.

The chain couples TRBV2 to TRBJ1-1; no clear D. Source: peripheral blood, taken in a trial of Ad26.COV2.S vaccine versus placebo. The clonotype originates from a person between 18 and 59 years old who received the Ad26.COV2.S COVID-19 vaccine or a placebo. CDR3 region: CASSEVENTEAFF. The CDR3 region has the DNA TGTGCCAGCAGTGAAGTTGAGAACACTGAAGCTTTCTTT.